A selection of T cell receptor beta chains follows, all from one sample in a study of T cells after yellow fever vaccination. A single record per CDR3 protein comes from TCRdb applying MiXCR to the 5' RACE reads. The sample records 400,000 or so distinct CDR3 sequences, about 6% being singletons. This specimen was PBMCs, taken 5 days after the yellow fever booster vaccination. These receptors were obtained from a man aged 25-45 years who received the YFV17D yellow fever vaccine. Each CDR3 is given with its conserved first and last residue. The order of the fields is J gene, D gene, clone size, V gene, CDR3 protein, CDR3 DNA. The D gene is left open where the match is weak. Some rows mark clone size as missing; the rest say once, few, many or name a class of expanded clone.

j_call: TRBJ2-3
d_call: NA
clone_size: many
v_call: TRBV12-3/TRBV12-4
cdr3_aa: CASSYRGGFTDTQYF
cdr3_nt: TGTGCCAGCAGTTACAGGGGGGGATTCACAGATACGCAGTATTTT

j_call: TRBJ1-1
d_call: NA
clone_size: few
v_call: TRBV6-2/TRBV6-3
cdr3_aa: CASSRTNTEAFF
cdr3_nt: TGTGCCAGCAGCAGGACGAACACTGAAGCTTTCTTT

j_call: TRBJ2-5
d_call: NA
clone_size: NA
v_call: TRBV29-1
cdr3_aa: CSKQEAGETQYF
cdr3_nt: TGCAGCAAACAGGAGGCGGGAGAGACCCAGTACTTC

j_call: TRBJ2-7
d_call: NA
clone_size: many
v_call: TRBV6-2/TRBV6-3
cdr3_aa: CASTQSGSSYEQYF
cdr3_nt: TGTGCCAGCACCCAATCAGGGAGCTCCTACGAGCAGTACTTC

j_call: TRBJ2-7
d_call: NA
clone_size: few
v_call: TRBV10-3
cdr3_aa: CAISESGLVLGEQYF
cdr3_nt: TGTGCCATCAGTGAATCGGGACTCGTACTCGGCGAGCAGTACTTC

j_call: TRBJ2-1
d_call: NA
clone_size: few
v_call: TRBV18
cdr3_aa: CASSPGFRAEQFF
cdr3_nt: TGTGCCAGCTCACCCGGGTTCAGGGCTGAGCAGTTCTTC

j_call: TRBJ2-5
d_call: NA
clone_size: NA
v_call: TRBV5-1
cdr3_aa: CASSGFGTDQETQYF
cdr3_nt: TGCGCCAGCAGTGGTTTTGGGACGGACCAAGAGACCCAGTACTTC

j_call: TRBJ2-1
d_call: NA
clone_size: many
v_call: TRBV7-6
cdr3_aa: CASSLYGQYNEQFF
cdr3_nt: TGTGCCAGCAGCTTATACGGACAGTACAATGAGCAGTTCTTC

j_call: TRBJ2-5
d_call: NA
clone_size: many
v_call: TRBV20-1
cdr3_aa: CSARLGKNPRETQYF
cdr3_nt: TGCAGTGCTAGACTAGGGAAGAACCCCCGGGAGACCCAGTACTTC

j_call: TRBJ2-7
d_call: TRBD2
clone_size: few
v_call: TRBV30
cdr3_aa: CAWNTGLAGFFDEQYF
cdr3_nt: TGTGCCTGGAATACTGGACTAGCAGGGTTCTTCGACGAGCAGTACTTC

j_call: TRBJ2-7
d_call: NA
clone_size: NA
v_call: TRBV29-1
cdr3_aa: CSVEGTLTGEQYF
cdr3_nt: TGCAGCGTTGAAGGGACTCTCACGGGCGAGCAGTACTTC

j_call: TRBJ2-1
d_call: TRBD1
clone_size: many
v_call: TRBV10-2
cdr3_aa: CASANLQGVIYNEQFF
cdr3_nt: TGCGCCAGCGCAAACTTACAGGGGGTGATCTACAATGAGCAGTTCTTC

j_call: TRBJ2-5
d_call: NA
clone_size: NA
v_call: TRBV7-2
cdr3_aa: CASSFLGRVGETQYF
cdr3_nt: TGTGCCAGCAGCTTCCTCGGGCGGGTGGGGGAGACCCAGTACTTC

j_call: TRBJ2-3
d_call: TRBD2
clone_size: many
v_call: TRBV11-2
cdr3_aa: CASSPKTSGRGGTDTQYF
cdr3_nt: TGTGCCAGCAGCCCTAAGACTAGCGGGAGAGGAGGCACAGATACGCAGTATTTT

j_call: TRBJ2-1
d_call: TRBD2
clone_size: many
v_call: TRBV12-3/TRBV12-4
cdr3_aa: CASQPGLAFNEQFF
cdr3_nt: TGTGCCAGCCAACCGGGACTAGCTTTCAATGAGCAGTTCTTC

j_call: TRBJ2-1
d_call: NA
clone_size: NA
v_call: TRBV5-8
cdr3_aa: CASSLDRGGGRGEQFF
cdr3_nt: TGTGCCAGCAGCTTGGACCGGGGCGGGGGCCGAGGTGAGCAGTTCTTC

j_call: TRBJ2-7
d_call: TRBD2
clone_size: many
v_call: TRBV10-3
cdr3_aa: CAISETGRLAGSYEQYF
cdr3_nt: TGTGCCATCAGTGAGACCGGGAGACTAGCGGGGTCCTACGAGCAGTACTTC

j_call: TRBJ2-7
d_call: NA
clone_size: many
v_call: TRBV27
cdr3_aa: CASSLTRDYEQYF
cdr3_nt: TGTGCCAGCAGCCTAACGAGGGACTACGAGCAGTACTTC

j_call: TRBJ2-1
d_call: NA
clone_size: NA
v_call: TRBV9
cdr3_aa: CASSVGGTVGSNEQFF
cdr3_nt: TGTGCCAGCAGCGTAGGCGGAACAGTGGGATCGAATGAGCAGTTCTTC

j_call: TRBJ2-1
d_call: TRBD2
clone_size: few
v_call: TRBV4-3
cdr3_aa: CASSQDRGLAGVDEQFF
cdr3_nt: TGCGCCAGCAGCCAAGATCGGGGGCTAGCGGGAGTCGATGAGCAGTTCTTC

j_call: TRBJ2-4
d_call: TRBD1
clone_size: many
v_call: TRBV29-1
cdr3_aa: CSVQQGFDKNIQYF
cdr3_nt: TGCAGCGTACAACAGGGGTTCGACAAAAACATTCAGTACTTC

j_call: TRBJ1-5
d_call: NA
clone_size: few
v_call: TRBV9
cdr3_aa: CASSADTISNQPQHF
cdr3_nt: TGTGCCAGCAGCGCCGACACGATTAGCAATCAGCCCCAGCATTTT

j_call: TRBJ2-7
d_call: NA
clone_size: many
v_call: TRBV5-1
cdr3_aa: CASSLRSGSYEQYF
cdr3_nt: TGCGCCAGCAGCTTGAGGAGCGGCTCCTACGAGCAGTACTTC

j_call: TRBJ2-3
d_call: NA
clone_size: few
v_call: TRBV12-3/TRBV12-4
cdr3_aa: CASSFPRDPDTQYF
cdr3_nt: TGTGCCAGCAGTTTCCCCCGGGATCCAGATACGCAGTATTTT

j_call: TRBJ1-5
d_call: TRBD1
clone_size: few
v_call: TRBV20-1
cdr3_aa: CSAGRADRGRGQPQHF
cdr3_nt: TGCAGTGCTGGAAGGGCCGACAGGGGGCGCGGTCAGCCCCAGCATTTT

j_call: TRBJ2-7
d_call: TRBD1
clone_size: many
v_call: TRBV27
cdr3_aa: CASSYGQAYEQYF
cdr3_nt: TGTGCCAGCAGTTACGGACAGGCCTACGAGCAGTACTTC

j_call: TRBJ2-2
d_call: NA
clone_size: many
v_call: TRBV3-1
cdr3_aa: CASSQVLRPGGELFF
cdr3_nt: TGTGCCAGCAGCCAAGTCCTACGCCCCGGTGGGGAGCTGTTTTTT